This T cell receptor (beta chain) was identified in a study of T cell clusters in autoimmune cytopenias. TRB amplification used around 260 ng of peripheral blood genomic DNA. Frequency places this clonotype as medium-sized (0.01 to 0.1%). TRB rearrangements were amplified by touch-down multiplex PCR with mixed TRB-A/B primers. TCRdb reprocessed the multiplex PCR reads, keeping one entry per CDR3 protein, no DNA. This sample lists some 6,100 distinct CDR3 sequences; its ten largest clones have about 40%. This same sample was also part of a study on T cell repertoires in aging, cancer and after chemotherapy. That paper adds: Untreated cancer patients had significantly lower blood TCR diversity than age-matched healthy donors. In each cancer cohort, median generation probability increased across chemotherapy, suggesting thymic output rebounded.

Material: peripheral blood. This TCR was recovered from a human donor in good health.

CDR3 loop: CASREGGREQFF. The chain links TRBV19 to TRBJ2-1; the TRBD1 assignment by TCRdb is unverifiable without DNA. The V gene's germline CDR1 is LNHDA and CDR2 SQIVND (reference sequence). This CDR3 region has 12 residues.